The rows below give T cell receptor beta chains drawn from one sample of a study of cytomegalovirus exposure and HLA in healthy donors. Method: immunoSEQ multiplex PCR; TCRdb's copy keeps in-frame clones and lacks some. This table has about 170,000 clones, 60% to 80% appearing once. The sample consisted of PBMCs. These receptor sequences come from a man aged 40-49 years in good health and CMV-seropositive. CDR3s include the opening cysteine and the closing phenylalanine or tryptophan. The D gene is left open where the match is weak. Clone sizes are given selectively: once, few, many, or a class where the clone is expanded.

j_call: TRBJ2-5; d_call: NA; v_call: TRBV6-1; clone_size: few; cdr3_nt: TGTGCCAGCAGCGGACAGAAAGAGACCCAGTACTTC; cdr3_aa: CASSGQKETQYF
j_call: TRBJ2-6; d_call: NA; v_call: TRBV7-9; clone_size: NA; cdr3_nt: TGTGCCAGCATCGCCTCCGCAGGGCTGAATTCTGGGGCCAACGTCCTGACTTTC; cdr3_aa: CASIASAGLNSGANVLTF
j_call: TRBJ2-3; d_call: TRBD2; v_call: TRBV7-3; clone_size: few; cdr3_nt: TGTGCCAGCAGCCGGACTAGCGTGAGAGGGGATACGCAGTATTTT; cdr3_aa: CASSRTSVRGDTQYF
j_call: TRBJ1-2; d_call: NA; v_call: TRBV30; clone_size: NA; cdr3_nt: TGTGCCCCCGCCCGAAGGGGGAACTATGGCTACACCTTC; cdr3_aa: CAPARRGNYGYTF
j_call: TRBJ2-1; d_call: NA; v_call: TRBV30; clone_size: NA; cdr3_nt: TGTGCCTGTGTGGCGAGGAGCTCCTACAATGAGCAGTTCTTC; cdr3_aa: CACVARSSYNEQFF
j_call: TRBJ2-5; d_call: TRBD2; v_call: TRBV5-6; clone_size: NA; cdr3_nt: TGTGCCAGCAGCTGGAGGGGCGGGAGAGAGACCCAGTACTTC; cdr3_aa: CASSWRGGRETQYF
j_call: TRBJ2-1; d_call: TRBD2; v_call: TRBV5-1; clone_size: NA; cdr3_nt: TGCGCCAGCAGCTCCGCCTCGACTAGCGGAAACAATGAGCAGTTCTTC; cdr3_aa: CASSSASTSGNNEQFF
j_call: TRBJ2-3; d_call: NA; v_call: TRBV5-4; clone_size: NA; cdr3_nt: TGTGCCAGCTCCGTGCGGTACACAGATACGCAGTATTTT; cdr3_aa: CASSVRYTDTQYF
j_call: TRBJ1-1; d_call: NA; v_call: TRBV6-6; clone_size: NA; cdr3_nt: TGTGCCAGCAGTTATTTGGGAGTGAACACTGAAGCTTTCTTT; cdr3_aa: CASSYLGVNTEAFF
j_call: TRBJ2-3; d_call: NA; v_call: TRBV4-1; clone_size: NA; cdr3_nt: TGCGCCAGCAGCACCCGGGACTTAAGAACAGATACGCAGTATTTT; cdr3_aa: CASSTRDLRTDTQYF
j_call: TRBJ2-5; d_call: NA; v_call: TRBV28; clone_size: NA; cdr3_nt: TGTGCCAGCAGACGGGAAGCACAAGAGACCCAGTACTTC; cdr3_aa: CASRREAQETQYF
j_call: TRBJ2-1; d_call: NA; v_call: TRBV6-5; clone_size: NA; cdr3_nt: TGTGCCAGCAGCTTTACGGACATAGATCGAGAGCAGTTCTTC; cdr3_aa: CASSFTDIDREQFF
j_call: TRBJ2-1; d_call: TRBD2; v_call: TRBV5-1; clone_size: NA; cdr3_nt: TGCGCCAGCAGTAAAACTAGCGGACGTTACAATGAGCAGTTCTTC; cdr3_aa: CASSKTSGRYNEQFF
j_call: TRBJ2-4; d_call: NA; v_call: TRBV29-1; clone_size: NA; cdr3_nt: TGCAGCGTTGGACGGGGGGCGGAAAACATTCAGTACTTC; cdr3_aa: CSVGRGAENIQYF
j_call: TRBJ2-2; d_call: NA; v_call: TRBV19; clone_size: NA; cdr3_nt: TGTGCCAGTAAAACCACCACCCCCGACAGGGGACTATGGAGCACCGGGGAGCTGTTTTTT; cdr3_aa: CASKTTTPDRGLWSTGELFF
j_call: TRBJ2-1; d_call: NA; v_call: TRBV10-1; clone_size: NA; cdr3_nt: TGCGCCAGCAGTGACGAGGCAGGGAGGCACAATGAGCAGTTCTTC; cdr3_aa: CASSDEAGRHNEQFF
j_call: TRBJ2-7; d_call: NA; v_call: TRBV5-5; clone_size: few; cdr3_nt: TGTGCCAGCAGCTTGGAGCAGGGGTACTCCTTGCCGAGGGAGCAGTACTTC; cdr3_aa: CASSLEQGYSLPREQYF
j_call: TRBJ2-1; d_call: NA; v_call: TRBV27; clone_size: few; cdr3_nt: TGTGCCAGCAGTCCGTACGGGGAGAACAATGAGCAGTTCTTC; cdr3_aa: CASSPYGENNEQFF
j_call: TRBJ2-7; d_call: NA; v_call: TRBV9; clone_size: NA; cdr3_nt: TGTGCCAGCAGCCCGGGACTGTCAGGCTACGAGCAGTACTTC; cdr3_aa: CASSPGLSGYEQYF
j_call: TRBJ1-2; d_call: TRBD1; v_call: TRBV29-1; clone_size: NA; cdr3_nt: TGCAGCGCCGGACAGGGGGCAGGTGGCTACACCTTC; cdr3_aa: CSAGQGAGGYTF
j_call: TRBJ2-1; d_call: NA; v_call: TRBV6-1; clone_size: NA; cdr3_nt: TGTGCCATCATCCCTGCCGGTGAGCAGTTCTTC; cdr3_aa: CAIIPAGEQFF
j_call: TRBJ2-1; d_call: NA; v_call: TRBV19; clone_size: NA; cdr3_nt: TGTGCCAGTAATGCAGCGGCCTCCTACAATGAGCAGTTCTTC; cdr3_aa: CASNAAASYNEQFF
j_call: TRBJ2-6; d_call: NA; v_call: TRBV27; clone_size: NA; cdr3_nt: TGTGCCAGCAGTCCGTGGCTAGTGGCTTCTGGGGCCAACGTCCTGACTTTC; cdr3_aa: CASSPWLVASGANVLTF
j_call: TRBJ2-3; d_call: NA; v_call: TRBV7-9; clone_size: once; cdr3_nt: TGTGCCAGCAGATTAACGGGTGGGGGAGGAGATACGCAGTATTTT; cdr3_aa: CASRLTGGGGDTQYF
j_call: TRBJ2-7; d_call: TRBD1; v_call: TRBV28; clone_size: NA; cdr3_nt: TGTGCCAGCACTCCACGAGGACAGGGGGACTCCTACGAGCAGTACTTC; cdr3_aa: CASTPRGQGDSYEQYF
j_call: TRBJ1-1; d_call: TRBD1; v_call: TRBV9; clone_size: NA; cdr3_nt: TGTGCCAGCAGCGTAACGCCAGGGGGCGCAGGGACTGAAGCTTTCTTT; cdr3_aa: CASSVTPGGAGTEAFF
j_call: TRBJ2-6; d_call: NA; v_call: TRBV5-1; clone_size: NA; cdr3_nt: TGCGCCAGCAGTCCCGGACGTCGCTCTGGGGCCAACGGCCTGACTTTC; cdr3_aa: CASSPGRRSGANGLTF
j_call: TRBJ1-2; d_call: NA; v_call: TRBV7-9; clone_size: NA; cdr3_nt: TGTGCCAGCAGCCCCCGGGGTTCAAACTATGGCTACACCTTC; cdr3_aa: CASSPRGSNYGYTF
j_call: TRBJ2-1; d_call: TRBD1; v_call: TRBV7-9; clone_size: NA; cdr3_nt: TGTGCCAGCAGCCTGACAGGGGGCAACGAGCAGTTCTTC; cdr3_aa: CASSLTGGNEQFF
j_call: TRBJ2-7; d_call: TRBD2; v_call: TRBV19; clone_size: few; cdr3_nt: TGTGCCAGTAGTGGTCCTAGCGGGACCTACGAGCAGTACTTC; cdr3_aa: CASSGPSGTYEQYF
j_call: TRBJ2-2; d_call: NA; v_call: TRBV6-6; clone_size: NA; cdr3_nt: TGTGCCAGCACCTACAGGGACACCGGGGAGCTGTTTTTT; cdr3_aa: CASTYRDTGELFF
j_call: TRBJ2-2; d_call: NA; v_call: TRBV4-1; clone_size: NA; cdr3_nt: TGCGCCAGCAGCCAAAGGTTAGCGGCGAACACCGGGGAGCTGTTTTTT; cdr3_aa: CASSQRLAANTGELFF
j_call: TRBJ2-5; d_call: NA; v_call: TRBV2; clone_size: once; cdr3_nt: TGTGCCAGCAGTGCGACGGCCGACTCGCCCGGGACCCAGTACTTC; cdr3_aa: CASSATADSPGTQYF
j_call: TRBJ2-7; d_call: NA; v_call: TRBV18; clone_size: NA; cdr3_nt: TGTGCCAGCTCACCAGACGCGCGGTCCTACGAGCAGTACTTC; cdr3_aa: CASSPDARSYEQYF
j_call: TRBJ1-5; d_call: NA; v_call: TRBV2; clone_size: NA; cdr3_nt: TGTGCCAGCAGATATACAGGGCTGGCCCAGCATTTT; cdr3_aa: CASRYTGLAQHF
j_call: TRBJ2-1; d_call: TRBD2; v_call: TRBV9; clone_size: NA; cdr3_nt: TGTGCCAGCAGCTCAACTAGCGGTTCCTACAATGAGCAGTTCTTC; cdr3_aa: CASSSTSGSYNEQFF
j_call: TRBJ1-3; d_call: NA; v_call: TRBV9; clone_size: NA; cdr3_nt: TGTGCCAGCAGCGGAACAGGAGTAGGAAACACCATATATTTT; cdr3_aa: CASSGTGVGNTIYF
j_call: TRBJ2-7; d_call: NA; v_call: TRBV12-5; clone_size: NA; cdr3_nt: TGTGCTAGTGCCCCGGACAGCTCCTACGAGCAGTACTTC; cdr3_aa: CASAPDSSYEQYF
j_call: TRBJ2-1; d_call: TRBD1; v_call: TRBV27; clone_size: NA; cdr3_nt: TGTGCCAGCAGTTTTGTCCGCAGACAGGGGCTGTCCGGGAATGAGCAGTTCTTC; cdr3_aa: CASSFVRRQGLSGNEQFF
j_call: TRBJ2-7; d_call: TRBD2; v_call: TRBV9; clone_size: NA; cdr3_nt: TGTGCCAGCAGCCCGTGGACTAGCGGAAACCCCCGCTACGAGCAGTACTTC; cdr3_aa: CASSPWTSGNPRYEQYF